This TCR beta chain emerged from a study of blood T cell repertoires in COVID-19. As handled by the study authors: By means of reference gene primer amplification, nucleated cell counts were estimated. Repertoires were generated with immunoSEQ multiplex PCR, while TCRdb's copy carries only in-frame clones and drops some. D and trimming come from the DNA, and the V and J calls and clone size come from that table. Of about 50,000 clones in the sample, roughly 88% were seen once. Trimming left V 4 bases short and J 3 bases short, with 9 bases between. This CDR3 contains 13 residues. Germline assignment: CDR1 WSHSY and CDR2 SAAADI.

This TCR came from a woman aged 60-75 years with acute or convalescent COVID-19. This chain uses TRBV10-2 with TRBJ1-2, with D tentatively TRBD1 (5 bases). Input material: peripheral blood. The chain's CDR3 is CASSGQIDYGYTF. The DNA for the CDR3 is TGCGCCAGCAGTGGACAGATAGACTATGGCTACACCTTC.